Below, 10 T cell receptor beta chains from the same sample are listed, as sequenced in a study of molecular identifiers for immune sequencing clone quantification. A single record per CDR3 protein comes from TCRdb applying MiXCR to the PCR reads. The data contain under 800,000 distinct CDR3 sequences, about 25% of them seen just once; the ten biggest clones take up 0.7% to 0.95%. Sequenced material: naive CD8+ T cells from blood, with Jurkat cell RNA spiked in. Sample subset: FACS-sorted CD8+CD4-CCR7+CD45RA+ naive T cells. The receptors were gathered from a human donor in good health. Some libraries in this study had Jurkat cell RNA spiked in.

The table lists this clonotype with many counts. The rearrangement links TRBV7-2 to TRBJ2-3; the D gene is possibly TRBD1 (6 bases). This CDR3 has 14 residues. Trimming removed 4 bases from V and 4 bases from J, with 12 bases in between. Germline V gives CDR1 SGHTA, CDR2 FQGNSA. CDR3 in amino acids: CASSSPGESDTQYF. DNA for the CDR3: TGTGCCAGCAGCTCCCCAGGGGAATCAGATACGCAGTATTTT.

The genes are TRBV5-6 and TRBJ1-1, with 9 bases aligning to TRBD1. The ends lost 4 bases at V and 1 base at J; junction bases unmatched: 2. The CDR3 covers 14 residues. The V gene's germline CDR1 is SGHDT and CDR2 YYEEEE. CDR3 sequence (DNA): TGTGCCAGCAGCGGGGACAGGGAGAACACTGAAGCTTTCTTT. Protein sequence: CASSGDRENTEAFF.

V gene TRBV4-3 combines with J gene TRBJ2-7; D tentatively reads TRBD1 or TRBD2 (6 bases each). Germline lookup yields CDR1 LGHNA and CDR2 YSLEER. V was trimmed by 0 bases and J by 2 bases, leaving 11 bases between them. The CDR3 has 15 residues. The CDR3 coding sequence is TGCGCCAGCAGCCAAGAGGGGGGCCCCACCTACGAGCAGTACTTC. It encodes CASSQEGGPTYEQYF.

This clonotype was observed at least ten times. The rearrangement uses TRBV7-9 and TRBJ1-1; the D is unclear. This CDR3 has 12 residues. V was clipped by 6 bases and J by 6 bases, with 11 bases between them. From germline, CDR1 is SEHNR and CDR2 FQNEAQ (reference sequence). CDR3 DNA: TGTGCCAGCAGTTTATTGGGCCCTGAAGCTTTCTTT. Translated, it gives CASSLLGPEAFF. Combining the CDR3 with reference TRBV7-9 and TRBJ1-1 gives the whole variable domain DTGVSQNPRHKITKRGQNVTFRCDPISEHNRLYWYRQTLGQGPEFLTYFQNEAQLEKSRLLSDRFSAERPKGSFSTLEIQRTEQGDSAMYLCASSLLGPEAFFGQGTRLTVV.

Concerning this clonotype: This may come from a read error, since a much larger clone is one base off. The chain links TRBV20-1 to TRBJ2-2; 11 bases fit TRBD1. The CDR3 totals 15 residues. Germline V gene lookup returns CDR1 DFQATT and CDR2 SNEGSKA (reference sequence). The CDR3 coding sequence is TGCAGTGCCCGAGGGACAGGGGGTAGGACCGGGAAGCTGTTTTTT. It codes for CSARGTGGRTGKLFF.

The sample holds a few counts of this clonotype. The rearrangement joins TRBV12-3 or TRBV12-4 to TRBJ1-2, with unresolved D. V gave up 1 base and J gave up 4 bases, with 10 bases separating them. The CDR3 is made up of 14 amino acids. In nucleotides, the CDR3 is TGTGCCAGCAGTTTAGAGACAAGAACCTATGGCTACACCTTC. This encodes CASSLETRTYGYTF.

This clonotype was seen a few times. The CDR3 protein is CSARSSGWGASYNEQFF. CDR3 nucleotide sequence: TGCAGTGCTAGGAGTTCGGGGTGGGGGGCCTCCTACAATGAGCAGTTCTTC. V gene TRBV20-1 combines with J gene TRBJ2-1, with D perhaps TRBD1 or TRBD2 (6 bases each). V was clipped by 3 bases and J by 0 bases, with 18 bases between them. The CDR3 is 17 residues long. From germline, CDR1 is DFQATT and CDR2 SNEGSKA (reference sequence).

This clonotype came up many times. This CDR3 is CASSLDSRQGSTEAFF. The CDR3 DNA is TGTGCCAGCAGCTTAGACTCAAGACAGGGGAGCACTGAAGCTTTCTTT. The V call is TRBV11-2, the J call TRBJ1-1, with 8 bases aligning to TRBD1. J was trimmed by 4 bases and V by 0 bases; bases with no gene match: 7. The CDR3 spans 16 residues. The germline CDR1 and CDR2 sequences are SGHAT and FQNNGV.

This clonotype was seen ten or more times. CDR3 nucleotide sequence: TGTGCCAGCAGTTCCCAACGGACCGGGGCGAACTATGGCTACACCTTC. It codes for CASSSQRTGANYGYTF. The V gene is TRBV28, the J gene TRBJ1-2; D is possibly TRBD1 (5 bases). CDR3 size: 16 residues. V was trimmed by 4 bases and J by 2 bases, leaving 17 bases between them. Germline CDR1 and CDR2: MDHEN and SYDVKM.

This clonotype has at least ten counts. The V gene is TRBV7-9, the J gene TRBJ2-1; D might be TRBD2 (5 bases). This CDR3 region has 14 residues. CDR1 and CDR2 (germline): SEHNR, FQNEAQ (reference sequence). Trimming cost V 7 bases and J 4 bases, with 14 bases left between them. As DNA, the CDR3 is TGTGCCAGCACCCCGCCCGAGCGGTACAATGAGCAGTTCTTC. Its protein product is CASTPPERYNEQFF.